This T cell receptor beta chain stems from a study of OX40 agonist ivuxolimab in advanced cancers. The ends were cut back, 3 bases at V and 2 bases at J, with 9 bases in the middle. The CDR3 has 14 amino acids. Germline CDR1 reads MDHEN; CDR2 reads SYDVKM. The data were produced by immunoSEQ multiplex PCR, yet TCRdb's version contains in-frame clones alone and is incomplete. Among about 7,000 clones listed, roughly 80% were seen once. This clonotype was obtained from an adult with an advanced solid tumor such as melanoma, head and neck, liver or kidney cancer. This specimen consisted of CD4+ or CD8+ T cells sorted from blood, obtained in a trial of the OX40 agonist ivuxolimab. The chain is built from TRBV28 and TRBJ2-3; D is unclear. CDR3 protein: CASSLSVDTDTQYF. CDR3 in DNA: TGTGCCAGCAGTTTGTCCGTGGACACAGATACGCAGTATTTT.